Listed below are T cell receptor beta chains from one sample, sequenced in a study of T cells in Graves' hyperthyroidism and ophthalmopathy. Using its own MiXCR run on the multiplex PCR reads, TCRdb lists one record per CDR3 protein. Altogether nearly 600,000 distinct CDR3 sequences are present, 13% to 15% being singletons, with the ten largest covering more than 6%. The source material was blood. The receptor set was obtained from a young woman with Graves' ophthalmopathy. Both conserved end residues are part of each CDR3. A D gene is named only where the DNA matches it firmly. Expanded clones are given a class, and other clones once, few, many or no size at all.

cdr3_length,d_call,clone_size,j_call,v_call,cdr3_nt,cdr3_aa
16,TRBD2,few,TRBJ2-7,TRBV7-9,TGTGCCAGCAGCTGGCCTAGCGGGCCCAGCTCCTACGAGCAGTACTTC,CASSWPSGPSSYEQYF
12,.,many,TRBJ2-7,TRBV3-1,TGTGCCAGCAGCCAAGGTACGGACGAGCAGTACTTC,CASSQGTDEQYF
15,TRBD2,few,TRBJ2-1,TRBV7-9,TGTGCCAGCAGATCTAGCGGACTGGGAGATGGTGAGCAGTTCTTC,CASRSSGLGDGEQFF
15,TRBD1,few,TRBJ1-3,TRBV5-6,TGTGCCAGCAGCTTAAGGACAGGGGTTGGAAACACCATATATTTT,CASSLRTGVGNTIYF
13,.,many,TRBJ2-7,TRBV29-1,TGCAGCGTGCAACCAAATCCGGCCTACGAGCAGTACTTC,CSVQPNPAYEQYF
15,TRBD1,many,TRBJ1-1,TRBV12-3/TRBV12-4,TGTGCCAGCAGTTTTCGTAACAGGGGTTGGTCTGAAGCTTTCTTT,CASSFRNRGWSEAFF
16,TRBD1,.,TRBJ2-7,TRBV30,TGTGCCTGGAGTGTACGGGCGGGACAGGGATCCTACGAGCAGTACTTC,CAWSVRAGQGSYEQYF
14,TRBD2,.,TRBJ2-7,TRBV27,TGTGCCAGCTGGGGGGGAGCGGGAGCCTACGAGCAGTACTTC,CASWGGAGAYEQYF
13,.,many,TRBJ1-2,TRBV6-1,TGTGCCAGCAGCTCCGCTGTCCTCCATGGCTACACCTTC,CASSSAVLHGYTF
14,.,many,TRBJ1-1,TRBV9,TGTGCCAGCAGCATGGACCCGGTGAACACTGAAGCTTTCTTT,CASSMDPVNTEAFF
15,.,many,TRBJ2-7,TRBV12-3/TRBV12-4,TGTGCCAGCAGTTCTGGGGCGGTGAGCTCCTACGAGCAGTACTTC,CASSSGAVSSYEQYF